This T cell receptor beta chain stems from a study of spatial heterogeneity in lung cancer. TCRdb analysed the 5' RACE reads with MiXCR anew, one entry per CDR3 protein. The sample lists about 120,000 distinct CDR3 sequences, 10% to 14% seen once, with approximately 24% in the top ten. As for time point: blood at routine non-recurrence follow-up after resection. Germline assignment: CDR1 SGHAT and CDR2 FQNNGV. The CDR3 is made up of 12 amino acids. V lost 7 bases and J lost 2, with 9 bases in between. This TCR was sampled from a female donor with early-stage non-small cell lung cancer. The sample in question was PBMCs, obtained at follow-up. The rearrangement uses TRBV11-2 and TRBJ2-7; no reliable D call. This CDR3 is CASTTTPYEQYF. In DNA, the CDR3 is TGTGCCAGCACCACGACTCCCTACGAGCAGTACTTC.